This T cell receptor beta chain stems from a study of metastatic and nonmetastatic thyroid tumors. Findings and caveats of the study: Significantly higher TCR beta diversity was reportedly seen in malignant thyroid tumors than benign nodules, in blood and tumor.

TCRdb re-called clones via MiXCR from the PCR reads. The table shows over 45,000 clones, with around 21% occurring only once. This clone has ten or more counts. The antigen is undetermined. With 5 bases removed from V and 2 bases from J, the gap between germline ends came to 10 bases. In germline, CDR1 is KGHDR, CDR2 SFDVKD. This CDR3 is built from 14 residues. Each patient came to thyroid surgery without any prior treatment (of any kind). The TCR was taken from a male donor with papillary thyroid cancer or a benign thyroid nodule (not recorded which). Some clones in this sample may be carry-over from other donors' samples. The sample consisted of blood. The genes are TRBV24-1 and TRBJ2-3; a possible D gene is TRBD2 (6 bases). The CDR3 DNA reads TGTGCCACCAGTGCGAGGCGGGACACAGATACGCAGTATTTT. Residues: CATSARRDTDTQYF.